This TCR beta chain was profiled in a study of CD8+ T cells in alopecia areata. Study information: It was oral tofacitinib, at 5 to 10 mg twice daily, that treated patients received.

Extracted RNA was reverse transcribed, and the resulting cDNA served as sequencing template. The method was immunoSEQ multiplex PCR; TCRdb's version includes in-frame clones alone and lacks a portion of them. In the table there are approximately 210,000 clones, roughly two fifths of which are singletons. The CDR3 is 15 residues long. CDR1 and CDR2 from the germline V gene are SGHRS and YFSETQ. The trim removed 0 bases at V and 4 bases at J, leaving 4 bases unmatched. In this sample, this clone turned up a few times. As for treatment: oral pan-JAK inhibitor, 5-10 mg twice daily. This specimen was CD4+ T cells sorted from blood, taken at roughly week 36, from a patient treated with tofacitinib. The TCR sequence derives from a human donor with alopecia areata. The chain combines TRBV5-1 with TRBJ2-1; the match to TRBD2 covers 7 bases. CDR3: CASSLGSGIYNEQFF. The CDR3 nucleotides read TGCGCCAGCAGCTTGGGAAGCGGGATTTACAATGAGCAGTTCTTC.